This entry lists 25 T cell receptor beta chains sequenced from one sample in a study of shared clonotypes between healthy human individuals. The protocol was immunoSEQ multiplex PCR, while the TCRdb copy is restricted to in-frame clones and leaves out a portion. The repertoire holds some 2.3 million clones, 85% to 95% seen once, with about 0.39% in the top ten. Sequencing was carried out using naive CD4+ T cells from PBMCs. Specified subset: CD45RA+ positively selected. These receptors all come from a man younger than 35 in good health. Some clones in this sample may be carry-over from other donors' samples.

For the CDR3, the DNA is TGTGCCAGCAGTTATAGAAGTAGCGGTTTGGGAGATACGCAGTATTTT. It encodes CASSYRSSGLGDTQYF. The genes are TRBV6-5 and TRBJ2-3; D may be TRBD2 (6 bases). CDR1 and CDR2 (germline): MNHEY, SVGAGI. The length of the CDR3 is 16 residues. Trimming shortened V by 3 bases and J by 5 bases, and 18 bases separated the two germline ends.

The chain has TRBV10-3 and TRBJ2-7; TRBD2 matches at 8 bases. The CDR3 is 13 amino acids. CDR1 ENHRY and CDR2 SYGVKD come from the germline V gene. J gave up 5 bases and V 10 bases, and 10 bases lay outside the gene matches. The DNA of the CDR3 is TGTGCCAGCCGACTAGCGCTTTCTGACGAGCAGTACTTC. Amino acids: CASRLALSDEQYF.

CDR3 protein: CAIGGIGGGSNYGYTF. For the CDR3, the DNA is TGTGCCATTGGGGGTATAGGCGGTGGGTCTAACTATGGCTACACCTTC. The J gene is TRBJ1-2, the V gene TRBV2; perhaps TRBD1 as D (5 bases). CDR1 is SNHLY and CDR2 is FYNNEI in the germline V gene. The CDR3 runs 16 residues. V was clipped by 10 bases and J by 0 bases, with 21 bases between them. Supplemented by reference TRBV2 and TRBJ1-2, the full variable domain reads EPEVTQTPSHQVTQMGQEVILRCVPISNHLYFYWYRQILGQKVEFLVSFYNNEISEKSEIFDDQFSVERPDGSNFTLKIRSTKLEDSAMYFCAIGGIGGGSNYGYTFGSGTRLTVV.

The chain links TRBV27 to TRBJ1-5; no firm D call. The V gene's germline CDR1 is MNHEY and CDR2 SMNVEV (reference sequence). This CDR3 is 16 amino acids long. Trimming took off 5 bases at V and 0 bases at J, with 14 bases between the two ends. The CDR3 bases are TGTGCCAGCAGTCCACTTTCCCGGGGTAGCAATCAGCCCCAGCATTTT. This encodes CASSPLSRGSNQPQHF.

The rearrangement joins TRBV7-9 to TRBJ2-2; TRBD1 or TRBD2 may be the D gene (6 bases each). Germline-derived CDR1 and CDR2 are SEHNR and FQNEAQ (reference sequence). V lost 5 bases to trimming and J lost 7 bases, with 14 bases between them. CDR3 length: 14 amino acids. For the CDR3, the DNA is TGTGCCAGCAGCGGCAGCGGAGGGGGCGGGGAGCTGTTTTTT. The encoded protein is CASSGSGGGGELFF.

The chain carries TRBV6-5 and TRBJ2-2; D is perhaps TRBD2 (5 bases). The germline V gene encodes CDR1 MNHEY and CDR2 SVGAGI. CDR3 size: 15 residues. The germline V and J ends were trimmed by 5 bases and 6 bases, with 16 bases remaining between them. The CDR3 DNA sequence: TGTGCCAGCAGTAAGACCTCGAGGCGGGCCGGGGAGCTGTTTTTT. Amino acid sequence: CASSKTSRRAGELFF.

The rearrangement joins TRBV28 to TRBJ2-7; 11 nucleotides match TRBD1. CDR1 and CDR2 (germline): MDHEN, SYDVKM. V lost 6 bases, J lost 9 bases, and 13 bases stayed unmatched. The length of the CDR3 is 15 residues. CDR3 in amino acids: CASRSAGTGGLRQYF. DNA for the CDR3: TGTGCCAGCAGGAGTGCCGGGACAGGGGGGCTTCGGCAGTACTTC. Supplemented by reference TRBV28 and TRBJ2-7, the full variable domain reads DVKVTQSSRYLVKRTGEKVFLECVQDMDHENMFWYRQDPGLGLRLIYFSYDVKMKEKGDIPEGYSVSREKKERFSLILESASTNQTSMYLCASRSAGTGGLRQYFGPGTRLTVT.

This clone has a single count. V and J are TRBV7-9 and TRBJ2-1; 11 bases line up with TRBD2. V gave up 1 base and J gave up 5 bases; unmatched junction bases: 10. Looked up from germline, CDR1 is SEHNR and CDR2 is FQNEAQ (reference sequence). CDR3 length equals 18 residues. The CDR3 here is CASSLGLRVAGGNNEQFF. For the CDR3, the DNA is TGTGCCAGCAGCTTAGGATTAAGGGTAGCGGGAGGGAACAATGAGCAGTTCTTC.

This chain joins TRBV5-4 and TRBJ2-7; the match to TRBD2 covers 7 bases. Losses at the gene ends were 5 bases for V and 4 bases for J; bases not matched to a gene: 12. The CDR3 loop spans 15 amino acids. Germline assignment: CDR1 SGHNT and CDR2 YYREEE (reference sequence). In DNA form, the CDR3 reads TGTGCCAGCAGAAAGAGACAGAGCGGGGTTTACGAGCAGTACTTC. Translation gives CASRKRQSGVYEQYF.

V usage is TRBV6-5 and J usage is TRBJ1-1, with a weak D call TRBD1 (5 bases). There are 14 residues in the CDR3. The V gene's germline CDR1 is MNHEY and CDR2 SVGAGI. V lost 0 bases, J lost 4 bases, and 9 bases lay in between. CDR3 sequence reads: CASSYSGRTTEAFF. CDR3 nucleotides: TGTGCCAGCAGTTACTCGGGGCGTACCACTGAAGCTTTCTTT.

V is TRBV18 and J is TRBJ1-1, with TRBD1 as a possible D gene (5 bases). Germline lookup yields CDR1 KGHSH and CDR2 LQKENI. This CDR3 has 13 amino acids. Trimming took off 3 bases at V and 6 bases at J, with 11 bases between the two ends. The CDR3 spells CASSPLDKAEAFF. The CDR3 DNA sequence: TGTGCCAGCTCACCCTTGGACAAGGCTGAAGCTTTCTTT. Combining the CDR3 with reference TRBV18 and TRBJ1-1 gives the whole variable domain NAGVMQNPRHLVRRRGQEARLRCSPMKGHSHVYWYRQLPEEGLKFMVYLQKENIIDESGMPKERFSAEFPKEGPSILRIQQVVRGDSAAYFCASSPLDKAEAFFGQGTRLTVV.

V gene TRBV7-9 combines with J gene TRBJ1-2, with 9 bases that match TRBD1. Per the germline V gene, CDR1 is SEHNR and CDR2 is FQNEAQ (reference sequence). J lost 3 bases, V lost 8 bases, and 4 bases had no gene match. This CDR3 is built from 13 residues. This CDR3 reads CASGGQGYYGYTF. The CDR3 DNA is TGTGCCAGCGGGGGACAGGGCTACTATGGCTACACCTTC.

The rearrangement joins TRBV2 to TRBJ1-5; 8 positions agree with TRBD1. V lost 6 bases and J lost 7; bases outside the gene matches: 8. CDR1 SNHLY and CDR2 FYNNEI come from the germline V gene. The CDR3 spans 14 residues. The CDR3 DNA is TGTGCCAGCAGACAGGGGGGGGGTCGGCAGCCCCAGCATTTT. Its protein is CASRQGGGRQPQHF.

V and J are TRBV7-9 and TRBJ2-5; D call uncertain. In germline, CDR1 is SEHNR, CDR2 FQNEAQ (reference sequence). The CDR3 extends over 16 amino acids. The ends were cut back, 1 base at V and 4 bases at J, with 16 bases in the middle. CDR3 residues: CASSLEMVRPSETQYF. CDR3 bases: TGTGCCAGCAGCTTAGAGATGGTCCGCCCTTCAGAGACCCAGTACTTC.

V is TRBV5-1 and J is TRBJ2-7; 10 bases match TRBD2. V gave up 1 base and J gave up 4 bases; unmatched junction bases: 8. Per the germline V gene, CDR1 is SGHRS and CDR2 is YFSETQ. The CDR3 consists of 16 residues. The CDR3 loop is CASSLFTSGTSYEQYF. For the CDR3, the DNA is TGCGCCAGCAGCTTGTTTACTAGCGGGACGTCTTACGAGCAGTACTTC.

The genes are TRBV27 and TRBJ2-1; 8 bases align to TRBD2. The CDR3 has 15 amino acids. Germline CDR1 MNHEY, CDR2 SMNVEV (reference sequence). After removal of 11 bases from V and 5 bases from J, the junction contained 14 bases not matched to a gene. CDR3 amino acids: CACPATSGTNNEQFF. CDR3 nucleotide sequence: TGTGCCTGTCCAGCAACTAGCGGAACCAACAATGAGCAGTTCTTC.

This chain links TRBV7-3 with TRBJ2-7, with 11 bases lining up with TRBD2. The CDR3 extends over 15 amino acids. Germline lookup yields CDR1 SGHTA and CDR2 FQGTGA. Trimming cost V 1 base and J 7 bases; bases outside gene matches: 6. CDR3 protein: CASSLRLAGLEEQYF. In DNA, the CDR3 is TGTGCCAGCAGCTTAAGACTAGCGGGGTTGGAGGAGCAGTACTTC.

On this clone itself: The junction departs from the called germline gene at one end, perhaps through a read error. The chain recombines TRBV15 with TRBJ2-7, with D perhaps matching TRBD2 (5 bases). The CDR3 is 13 residues long. Germline V lookup: CDR1 LNHNV, CDR2 YYDKDF (reference sequence). The CDR3 DNA sequence: TGTGCCACCAGGAGAGGGAGAGACTACGAGCAGTACTTC. Amino acid sequence: CATRRGRDYEQYF.

The CDR3 nucleotides read TGCGCCAGCAGCCACGGCAGGGTCACCGGGGAGCTGTTTTTT. As protein: CASSHGRVTGELFF. The rearrangement joins TRBV4-1 to TRBJ2-2; perhaps TRBD1 as D (5 bases). The CDR3 covers 14 residues. Germline V gene data show CDR1 as MGHRA and CDR2 as YSYEKL. Between the trimmed V and J ends, which lost 3 bases and 4 bases, there was a span of 9 bases.

The chain employs TRBV28 and TRBJ2-7; tentatively, D is TRBD1 or TRBD2 (5 bases each). V lost 7 bases and J 2 bases, leaving 18 bases between the germline ends. There are 15 residues in the CDR3. Germline-derived CDR1 and CDR2 are MDHEN and SYDVKM. CDR3 region: CASTTPGRVAYEQYF. The CDR3 DNA is TGTGCCAGCACCACACCGGGACGGGTGGCCTACGAGCAGTACTTC.

This clone was seen a single time. The chain combines TRBV4-3 with TRBJ2-1, with 7 bases aligning to TRBD2. V was clipped by 4 bases and J by 3 bases; unmatched bases: 9. CDR1 is LGHNA and CDR2 is YSLEER in the germline V gene. CDR3 size: 16 residues. CDR3 sequence: CASSPRGGGGYNEQFF. The CDR3 region has the DNA TGCGCCAGCAGCCCACGGGGCGGGGGAGGCTACAATGAGCAGTTCTTC.

This clone came up once. The chain couples TRBV7-3 to TRBJ2-1, with 10 bases lining up with TRBD1. Germline CDR1 and CDR2: SGHTA and FQGTGA. This CDR3 contains 17 residues. Unmatched junction bases numbered 9, after V lost 2 bases and J lost 5 bases. CDR3 DNA: TGTGCCAGCAGCTTATACTCGGGACAGGGGATAAACAATGAGCAGTTCTTC. Its translation is CASSLYSGQGINNEQFF.

The rearrangement links TRBV7-2 to TRBJ2-7; TRBD2 matches at 9 bases. Germline trimming cut 2 bases from V and 6 bases from J; bases unmatched to any gene: 14. Germline loops: CDR1 SGHTA, CDR2 FQGNSA. The CDR3 contains 17 residues. CDR3 in amino acids: CASSLRAWREGLSEQYF. The CDR3 DNA follows: TGTGCCAGCAGCTTACGAGCTTGGCGGGAGGGCCTCTCCGAGCAGTACTTC.

The chain has TRBV5-4 and TRBJ1-2; 8 bases agree with TRBD1. The V segment lost 3 bases and the J segment 5 bases; nucleotides outside the gene matches: 6. The CDR3 loop spans 14 amino acids. CDR1 is SGHNT and CDR2 is YYREEE in the germline V gene (reference sequence). CDR3 sequence: CASSWGQVDYGYTF. The CDR3 DNA follows: TGTGCCAGCAGCTGGGGACAGGTCGATTATGGCTACACCTTC.

The V and J genes are TRBV21-1 and TRBJ2-7; no check of the table's D call, TRBD1, against the DNA was made. TRBV21-1 is described as a pseudogene. The CDR3 spans 17 residues. CDR3 residues: CASSKYRGTGGLGEQYF. DNA of the CDR3: TGTGCCAGCAGCAAATATCGAGGGACAGGGGGCCTTGGGGAGCAGTACTTC.